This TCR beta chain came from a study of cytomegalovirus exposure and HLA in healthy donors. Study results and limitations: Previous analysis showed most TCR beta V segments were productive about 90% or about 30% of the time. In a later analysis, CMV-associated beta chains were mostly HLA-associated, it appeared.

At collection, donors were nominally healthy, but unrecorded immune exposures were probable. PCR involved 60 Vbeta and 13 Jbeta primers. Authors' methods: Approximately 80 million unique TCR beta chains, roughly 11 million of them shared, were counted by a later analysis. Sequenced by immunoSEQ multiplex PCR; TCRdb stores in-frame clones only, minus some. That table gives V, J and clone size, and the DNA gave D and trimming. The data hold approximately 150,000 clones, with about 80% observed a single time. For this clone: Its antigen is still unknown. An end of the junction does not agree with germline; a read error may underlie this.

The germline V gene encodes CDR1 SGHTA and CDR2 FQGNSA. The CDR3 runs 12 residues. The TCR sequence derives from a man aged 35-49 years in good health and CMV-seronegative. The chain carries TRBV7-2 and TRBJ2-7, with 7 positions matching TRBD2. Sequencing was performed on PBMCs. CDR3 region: CASSLGTRALFF. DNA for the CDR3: TGTGCCAGCAGCTTAGGGACTAGGGCCCTCTTCTTC.